A selection of T cell receptor beta chains follows, all from one sample in a study of T cell repertoires in cytomegalovirus infection. These receptors are not linked to any known antigen. Using its own MiXCR run on the reads, TCRdb lists one record per CDR3 protein. The sample consists of about 920,000 distinct CDR3 sequences, roughly 31% of them appearing once. The sequencing here drew on cultured CD8+ T cells from PBMCs, taken from culture after CMV antigen stimulation. The receptors were sampled from a human donor in good health (CMV status not recorded). Some clones in this sample may be carry-over from other donors' samples. The CDR3 runs from the conserved cysteine through the conserved F or W. Fields, in order: V gene, J gene, D gene, clone size, CDR3 DNA, CDR3 protein. The D gene is left open where the match is weak. Clone size is not always given. Where it is, it says once, few, many or a class for expanded clones.

TRBV15,TRBJ1-5,TRBD1,-,TGTGCCACCAGCAGAGATTTTGTACAGGGGCTTAGCAATCAGCCCCAGCATTTT,CATSRDFVQGLSNQPQHF
TRBV6-5,TRBJ1-4,-,-,TGTGCCAGCAGTCCCCGGATGAGGGGGGATGATGAAAAACTGTTTTTT,CASSPRMRGDDEKLFF
TRBV7-9,TRBJ1-1,TRBD1,-,TGTGCCAGCAGCCCGCCGACAGGGGGGTACACTGAAGCTTTCTTT,CASSPPTGGYTEAFF
TRBV7-9,TRBJ2-5,TRBD2,-,TGTGCCAGCAGCCCCGGCCCGCTAGCGGAGGGTCGGGAGACCCAGTACTTC,CASSPGPLAEGRETQYF
TRBV6-2/TRBV6-3,TRBJ1-3,-,few,TGTGCCAGCAGTTCCCGGGACACCTCTGGAAACACCATATATTTT,CASSSRDTSGNTIYF
TRBV11-1,TRBJ1-1,-,-,TGTGCCAGCAGCCCCCGAAGTCTAACTGAAGCTTTCTTT,CASSPRSLTEAFF
TRBV6-2/TRBV6-3,TRBJ2-7,-,-,TGTGCCAGCAGTATGTATAAGGGTTGGGCAAACGAGCAGTACTTC,CASSMYKGWANEQYF
TRBV3-1,TRBJ2-1,-,-,TGTGCCAGCAGCCGCTTCGGACACAATGAGAAGTTCTTC,CASSRFGHNEKFF
TRBV10-3,TRBJ2-7,TRBD1,-,TGTGCCATCCTAAAGGACAGGCACGAGCAGTACTTC,CAILKDRHEQYF
TRBV14,TRBJ1-4,-,few,TGTGCCAGCAGCCCAGATCGAACTAGCGGGGGCAATGAAAAACTGTTTTTT,CASSPDRTSGGNEKLFF
TRBV4-3,TRBJ1-4,-,few,TGCGCCAGCAGCCAATCCCGGCTCCCCGAAGAAAAACTGTTTTTT,CASSQSRLPEEKLFF
TRBV7-2,TRBJ1-1,-,many,TGTGCCAGCAGCTGGCGCGGGTATGAAGCTTTCTTT,CASSWRGYEAFF
TRBV6-5,TRBJ2-2,-,many,TGTGCCAGCAGTTACTCAAGGGCAACAACCGGGGAGCTGTTTTTT,CASSYSRATTGELFF
TRBV4-3,TRBJ2-1,-,-,TGCGCCAGCAGCCAAGAGGCCCTAATGGACAGCGAGTCCAATGAGCAGTTCTTC,CASSQEALMDSESNEQFF
TRBV11-2,TRBJ2-1,-,-,TGTGCCAGCAGCTTAATGGACCCGTTCTTC,CASSLMDPFF
TRBV9,TRBJ2-2,TRBD2,once,TGTGCCAGCCCGCTAGCGGGGGGACGCACCGGGGAGCTGTTTTTT,CASPLAGGRTGELFF
TRBV10-3,TRBJ2-7,TRBD1,-,TGTGCCACCACCCCTGACAGGGGGACCGCCTACGAGCAGTACTTC,CATTPDRGTAYEQYF
TRBV4-1,TRBJ1-2,TRBD1,few,TGCGCCAGCAGCCCGGGACAGAGCAATGGCTACACCTTC,CASSPGQSNGYTF
TRBV10-3,TRBJ1-3,-,many,TGTGCCATCAGTGAGTCGGGGGATTACTCTGGAAACACCATATATTTT,CAISESGDYSGNTIYF
TRBV15,TRBJ2-1,-,-,TGTGCCACCAGCAGAGATCTGTATCGCTCCTACAATGAGCAGTTCTTC,CATSRDLYRSYNEQFF
TRBV7-6,TRBJ2-5,TRBD2,few,TGTGCCAGCAGCAGACTAGCGGGGGAGCAAGAGACCCAGTACTTC,CASSRLAGEQETQYF
TRBV19,TRBJ1-5,-,few,TGTGCCAGTAGTATGGGAATGAGTGGCAATCAGCCCCAGCATTTT,CASSMGMSGNQPQHF
TRBV7-9,TRBJ1-2,TRBD1,-,TGTGCCAGCAGACCCGTCGACAGGGTTTTAGGCTACACCTTC,CASRPVDRVLGYTF
TRBV11-1,TRBJ2-5,TRBD2,many,TGTGCCACCGACGACACAGCGGGGGGGCCTGAAGAGACCCAGTACTTC,CATDDTAGGPEETQYF
TRBV2,TRBJ2-2,TRBD2,-,TGTGCCACCATGGGGCGGGGGTTGAACACCGGGGAGCTGTTTTTT,CATMGRGLNTGELFF
TRBV7-9,TRBJ2-5,TRBD1,-,TGTGCCAGCGCCCGGGACAGGGGGCTGCAAGAGACCCAGTACTTC,CASARDRGLQETQYF
TRBV7-9,TRBJ1-2,TRBD1,few,TGTGCCAGCAGCCCAAGGACAGGGCAGGACTATGGCTACACCTTC,CASSPRTGQDYGYTF
TRBV14,TRBJ2-1,TRBD1,-,TGTGCCAGCAGCTCTTACCGGGACAGAGCCTACAATGAGCAGTTCTTC,CASSSYRDRAYNEQFF
TRBV6-2/TRBV6-3,TRBJ2-5,TRBD1,once,TGTGCCAGCAGTTACGTGGACAGGACGAGCCAAGAGACCCAGTACTTC,CASSYVDRTSQETQYF
TRBV12-5,TRBJ1-1,-,few,TGTGCTAGTGGTTTGGTTGAGGGGGGGGACACTGAAGCTTTCTTT,CASGLVEGGDTEAFF
TRBV7-6,TRBJ1-5,-,-,TGTGCCAGCAGCTCGGCAGATCAGCCCCAGCATTTT,CASSSADQPQHF
TRBV7-9,TRBJ2-7,TRBD1,-,TGTGCCAGCAGCTCCGGGACAGGGAATCCCTACGAGCAGTACTTC,CASSSGTGNPYEQYF
TRBV19,TRBJ1-5,-,-,TGTGCCTCATACTCGGGGGGCAATCAGCCCCAGCATTTT,CASYSGGNQPQHF
TRBV7-3,TRBJ2-3,-,-,TGTGCCAGCAGCTCGGGGGGCCCCGCGGGCACAGATACGCAGTATTTT,CASSSGGPAGTDTQYF